This TCR beta chain is from a study of cytomegalovirus exposure and HLA in healthy donors. Germline V gene sequence: CDR1 SGHTA, CDR2 FQGNSA. The CDR3 spans 14 residues. In the PCR, 60 Vbeta and 13 Jbeta primers were used. Sequencing used immunoSEQ multiplex PCR; TCRdb keeps in-frame clones, though not all of them. The sample contains more than 85,000 clones, over 9.5% of which appear only once. As for this clone: Mismatch with germline at one junction end may stem from a read error. This specimen includes other DNA sequences encoding the same CDR3.

Sequencing was done on a sample of PBMCs. The genes are TRBV7-2 and TRBJ1-1; D is perhaps TRBD1 (5 bases). The TCR was taken from a man aged 35 to 55 in good health and CMV-seropositive. The CDR3 region has the DNA TGTGCCAGCAGCTTAGTGGGGCGGAACACTGAGGCTTTCTTT. Protein: CASSLVGRNTEAFF.